What follows describes a single T cell receptor beta chain. Antigen unknown. A junction boundary mismatches the germline segment, possibly from a read error. This specimen belongs to a study of cytomegalovirus exposure and HLA in healthy donors. Whole-study findings and limits: A later analysis revealed that TCR association rates differed between HLA loci, peaking at DRB1 and bottoming out at HLA-C.

This CDR3 has 14 amino acids. Germline CDR1 and CDR2: SEHNR and FQNEAQ (reference sequence). The PCR used 60 Vbeta and 13 Jbeta primers. Produced via immunoSEQ multiplex PCR; TCRdb's table is partial and in-frame only. The sample yields fewer than 200,000 clones, of which the top ten take up 6.5%. The chain combines TRBV7-9 with TRBJ1-6, with D possibly matching TRBD1 (6 bases). This sequence was found in a man aged 25 to 40 in good health and CMV-seronegative. Sequenced input: PBMCs. CDR3: CASTLQGRNSPLHF. The CDR3 DNA is TGTGCCAGCACCTTACAGGGAAGAAATTCACCCCTCCACTTT.